This TCR beta chain was sequenced during a study of OX40 agonist ivuxolimab in advanced cancers. Study-level background: Ivuxolimab was delivered to patients intravenously every 2 weeks at doses spanning 0.01 to 10 mg/kg.

About this clone itself: What it recognizes is unknown.

V lost 5 bases and J 2 bases, leaving 16 bases between the germline ends. This CDR3 is built from 16 residues. In germline, CDR1 is PRHDT, CDR2 FYEKMQ (reference sequence). The method was immunoSEQ multiplex PCR; TCRdb's version includes in-frame clones alone and lacks a portion of them. The sample has nearly 95,000 clones, around 94% seen once. General study points: Within 6 weeks, CD4+ and CD8+ blood T cells expanded clonally at 0.1 to 3.0 mg/kg.

The sample in question was CD4+ or CD8+ T cells sorted from blood, obtained in a trial of the OX40 agonist ivuxolimab. The sequence derives from an adult with an advanced solid tumor such as melanoma, head and neck, liver or kidney cancer. This sequence joins TRBV13 and TRBJ2-1; D unresolved. The CDR3, as DNA: TGTGCCAGCAGCCCCCGTTCCGTGTCCCCCTACAATGAGCAGTTCTTC. This gives the protein CASSPRSVSPYNEQFF.